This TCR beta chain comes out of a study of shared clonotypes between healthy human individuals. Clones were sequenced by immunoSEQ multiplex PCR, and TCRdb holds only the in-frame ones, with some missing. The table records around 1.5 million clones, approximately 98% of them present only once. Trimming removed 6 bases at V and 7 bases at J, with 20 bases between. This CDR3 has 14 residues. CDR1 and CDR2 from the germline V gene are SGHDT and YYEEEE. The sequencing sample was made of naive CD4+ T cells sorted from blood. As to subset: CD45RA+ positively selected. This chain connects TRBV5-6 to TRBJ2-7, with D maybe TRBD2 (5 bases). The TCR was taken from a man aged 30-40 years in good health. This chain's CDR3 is CASTELGRRGEQYF. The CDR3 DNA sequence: TGTGCCAGCACCGAGCTAGGGCGCCGAGGGGAGCAGTACTTC.